This T cell receptor (beta chain) is drawn from a study of shared clonotypes between healthy human individuals. From CD4+ cells came CD45RA+ naive and CD45RA-negative memory subsets. Profiling relied on immunoSEQ multiplex PCR, and the TCRdb table lists in-frame clones only, not all of them. The sample holds under 2.5 million clones, about 90% seen once. Trimming pared 1 base from V and 3 bases from J, leaving 13 bases between. The CDR3 is 15 residues long. Per germline, CDR1 SGHRS and CDR2 YFSETQ. The table lists this clone with a few counts. The antigen is undetermined. Notes on the study in general: Clonotypes which were not shared had lower generation probabilities than clonotypes that all four donors shared. Despite large depth, rarefaction showed incomplete sorted-subset sequencing. Represented diversity (both genetic and exposure-history) was limited by the small number of donors.

The specimen sequenced was naive CD4+ T cells from PBMCs. Specified subset: CD45RA+ positively selected. The TCR sequence derives from a man younger than 35 in good health. Some clones in this sample may be carry-over from other donors' samples. V usage is TRBV5-1 and J usage is TRBJ1-2; a weak D match, TRBD1 (5 bases). The CDR3 spells CASSLSPQADYGYTF. The DNA for the CDR3 is TGCGCCAGCAGCTTGTCGCCACAGGCGGACTATGGCTACACCTTC.